A single sample gave rise to the 23 T cell receptor beta chains below, sequenced in a study of T cells after yellow fever vaccination. A single record per CDR3 protein comes from TCRdb applying MiXCR to the 5' RACE reads. The sample has 40,000 or so distinct CDR3 sequences, under 8% seen once. Here the sequenced sample was CD8+ T cells not binding an NS4B(214-222) dextramer, sorted from PBMCs, taken 45 days after the yellow fever booster vaccination. These receptors all come from a man aged 30-40 years who received the YFV17D yellow fever vaccine.

On this clonotype itself: Being one base from a much bigger clone, this may be a read error. The chain is built from TRBV11-1 and TRBJ2-1; tentative D call: TRBD2 (5 bases). V dropped 1 base and J dropped 12 bases, with 13 bases sitting between them. This CDR3 is built from 13 residues. Germline V gene lookup returns CDR1 SGHAT and CDR2 FQDESV (reference sequence). CDR3 in DNA: TGTGCCAGCAGCTTAGAAACCCAACGGGGGCAGTTCTTC. The encoded protein is CASSLETQRGQFF.

J is TRBJ2-6 and V is TRBV6-4; D remains unclear. This CDR3 is 14 amino acids long. Germline CDR1 and CDR2: MRHNA and SNTAGT. V lost 3 bases, J lost 4 bases, and 7 bases lay in between. The CDR3 protein is CASSEGTGANVLTF. CDR3 sequence (DNA): TGTGCCAGCAGTGAGGGAACCGGGGCCAACGTCCTGACTTTC.

V gene TRBV19 combines with J gene TRBJ2-1; D not resolved. This CDR3 has 14 amino acids. V lost 1 base to trimming and J lost 7 bases, with 11 bases between them. Per the germline V gene, CDR1 is LNHDA and CDR2 is SQIVND (reference sequence). CDR3 sequence (DNA): TGTGCCAGTAGTATAGCCTTCAGTAGGAATGAGCAGTTCTTC. Amino acids: CASSIAFSRNEQFF.

V and J are TRBV4-3 and TRBJ2-7, with 12 bases identical to TRBD2. The CDR3 totals 15 residues. In germline, CDR1 is LGHNA, CDR2 YSLEER. The J segment lost 5 bases and the V segment lost 1 base, leaving 3 bases of the junction unmatched. Written as DNA, the CDR3 is TGCGCCAGCAGCCAAGGTAGACTAGCGGGAGACGAGCAGTACTTC. As protein: CASSQGRLAGDEQYF.

This clonotype has ten or more counts. This rearrangement joins TRBV7-2 to TRBJ2-1; tentatively, D is TRBD1 or TRBD2 (6 bases each). The CDR3 runs 16 residues. Per the germline V gene, CDR1 is SGHTA and CDR2 is FQGNSA. V was shortened by 4 bases and J by 9 bases, with 22 bases between the two germline ends. The CDR3 sequence: CASSSQVGHGGGEQFF. CDR3 nucleotides: TGTGCCAGCAGCTCACAGGTGGGACACGGGGGCGGTGAGCAGTTCTTC.

This clonotype has ten or more counts. V is TRBV5-6 and J is TRBJ2-1; 7 bases are shared with TRBD1. CDR3 length: 14 amino acids. Per germline, CDR1 SGHDT and CDR2 YYEEEE. V lost 3 bases to trimming and J lost 8 bases; unmatched junction nucleotides: 8. The CDR3 spells CASSYRDSFDEQFF. The CDR3 DNA is TGTGCCAGCAGCTACCGGGACAGTTTCGATGAGCAGTTCTTC.

Ten or more counts support this clonotype. V usage is TRBV14 and J usage is TRBJ2-1, with D perhaps assigned TRBD1 or TRBD2 (5 bases each). The germline gives CDR1 SGHDN, CDR2 FVKESK. Trimming shortened V by 0 bases and J by 4 bases, and 10 bases separated the two germline ends. The CDR3 runs 15 residues. The CDR3: CASSQEGTPYNEQFF. The CDR3 DNA reads TGTGCCAGCAGCCAAGAGGGGACGCCTTACAATGAGCAGTTCTTC.

The chain is built from TRBV20-1 and TRBJ2-7, with D possibly matching TRBD2 (5 bases). V was pared by 3 bases and J by 7 bases, with 10 bases between. Per germline, CDR1 DFQATT and CDR2 SNEGSKA (reference sequence). The CDR3 sequence is 11 residues long. As DNA, the CDR3 is TGCAGTGCTAGCCTCCCGGGGGAGCAGTACTTC. Its protein is CSASLPGEQYF.

This clonotype was found many times. The chain is built from TRBV7-9 and TRBJ2-7; 7 bases align to TRBD1. V lost 1 base and J lost 2; bases outside the gene matches: 5. CDR3 size: 15 residues. Looked up from germline, CDR1 is SEHNR and CDR2 is FQNEAQ (reference sequence). For the CDR3, the DNA is TGTGCCAGCAGCTTAGGACCGACAGGGACCTACGAGCAGTACTTC. Translating it yields CASSLGPTGTYEQYF.

This clonotype was counted at least ten times. V and J are TRBV4-3 and TRBJ2-1; D could derive from TRBD1 or TRBD2 (5 bases each). There are 15 residues in the CDR3. Germline CDR1 LGHNA, CDR2 YSLEER. V dropped 1 base and J dropped 3 bases, with 10 bases sitting between them. CDR3 nucleotide sequence: TGCGCCAGCAGCCAAGGGATTGGGGGCTACAATGAGCAGTTCTTC. The encoded protein is CASSQGIGGYNEQFF.

This clonotype was seen many times. V is TRBV4-1 and J is TRBJ2-7, with 8 positions matching TRBD1. CDR3 length: 15 amino acids. Germline V gives CDR1 MGHRA, CDR2 YSYEKL. Trimming removed 4 bases from V and 4 bases from J; junction bases left unmatched: 9. In DNA, the CDR3 is TGCGCCAGCAGCCCGGAAACGGGACAGGCGTACGAGCAGTACTTC. This gives the protein CASSPETGQAYEQYF.

This chain joins TRBV5-4 and TRBJ2-7; D is uncertain. The V gene's germline CDR1 is SGHNT and CDR2 YYREEE (reference sequence). This CDR3 is 13 amino acids long. Trimming removed 7 bases from V and 1 base from J, with 12 bases in between. CDR3 bases: TGTGCCAGCGCCCGTTCTCCTTCCTACGAGCAGTACTTC. Amino acids: CASARSPSYEQYF.

This clonotype appeared many times. CDR3 nucleotides: TGTGCCAGCAGTTACCCCACTAGCGGGAGGGCCTTGGGCTCCTACAATGAGCAGTTCTTC. Amino acids: CASSYPTSGRALGSYNEQFF. The chain links TRBV6-2 or TRBV6-3 to TRBJ2-1, with 13 bases fitting TRBD2. The germline CDR1 and CDR2 sequences are MNHEY and SVGEGT. V was clipped by 2 bases and J by 0 bases; unmatched bases: 10. The CDR3 consists of 20 residues.

This clonotype appeared many times. The chain employs TRBV15 and TRBJ2-7, with D possibly being TRBD1 (7 bases). Trimming took 0 bases from V and 5 from J, leaving 17 bases between them. Germline V lookup: CDR1 LNHNV, CDR2 YYDKDF (reference sequence). This CDR3 has 16 amino acids. As DNA, the CDR3 is TGTGCCACCAGCAGAGATGAGGGCAGGGGGGCCGACGAGCAGTACTTC. It translates to CATSRDEGRGADEQYF. The whole variable domain, remainder taken from reference TRBV15 and TRBJ2-7, is DAMVIQNPRYQVTQFGKPVTLSCSQTLNHNVMYWYQQKSSQAPKLLFHYYDKDFNNEADTPDNFQSRRPNTSFCFLDIRSPGLGDTAMYLCATSRDEGRGADEQYFGPGTRLTVT.

This clonotype was counted ten times or more. The V call is TRBV12-3 or TRBV12-4, the J call TRBJ2-7; D unclear. Trimming removed 7 bases from V and 6 bases from J, with 13 bases in between. The CDR3 covers 12 residues. The CDR3 loop is CASTWGFGEQYF. The CDR3 DNA is TGTGCCAGCACCTGGGGATTCGGCGAGCAGTACTTC.

This clonotype was counted at least ten times. The genes are TRBV6-2 or TRBV6-3 and TRBJ2-6, with no clear D. Trimming took 2 bases from V and 0 from J, leaving 2 bases between them. The CDR3 loop spans 14 amino acids. The germline V gene encodes CDR1 MNHEY and CDR2 SVGEGT. CDR3 loop: CASSYGSGANVLTF. The CDR3 DNA reads as TGTGCCAGCAGTTACGGCTCTGGGGCCAACGTCCTGACTTTC.

The table lists this clonotype with many counts. The chain joins TRBV12-3 or TRBV12-4 to TRBJ2-3, with TRBD2 matching over 10 bases. V lost 7 bases and J lost 2; bases outside the gene matches: 9. The CDR3 has 16 amino acids. This CDR3 is CASTRELAGNTDTQYF. In nucleotides, the CDR3 is TGTGCCAGCACCCGGGAACTAGCGGGGAACACAGATACGCAGTATTTT.

This clonotype showed up many times. The chain carries TRBV5-6 and TRBJ2-7, with D possibly matching TRBD2 (5 bases). V lost 2 bases to trimming and J lost 0 bases, with 9 bases between them. This CDR3 comprises 14 residues. CDR1 is SGHDT and CDR2 is YYEEEE in the germline V gene. The CDR3 sequence is CASSLGGPSYEQYF. The CDR3 region has the DNA TGTGCCAGCAGCTTAGGCGGGCCCTCCTACGAGCAGTACTTC. Drawing the rest from reference TRBV5-6 and TRBJ2-7, the complete variable domain is DAGVTQSPTHLIKTRGQQVTLRCSPKSGHDTVSWYQQALGQGPQFIFQYYEEEERQRGNFPDRFSGHQFPNYSSELNVNALLLGDSALYLCASSLGGPSYEQYFGPGTRLTVT.

This clonotype was recorded at least ten times. The chain couples TRBV5-1 to TRBJ2-3; 8 nucleotides agree with TRBD2. Germline CDR1 reads SGHRS; CDR2 reads YFSETQ. The CDR3 sequence is 18 residues long. V trimming: 3 bases; J trimming: 2 bases; junction bases outside the gene matches: 14. The CDR3 DNA follows: TGCGCCAGCAGCTCACCCCACCTAACTAGCGGCCACACAGATACGCAGTATTTT. Amino acids: CASSSPHLTSGHTDTQYF.

In its sample, this clonotype was seen many times. The chain uses TRBV5-1 and TRBJ2-1, with D uncertain. The CDR3 length is 12 residues. CDR1 and CDR2 (germline): SGHRS, YFSETQ. V shed 1 base and J shed 10 bases, with 9 bases lying between them. The CDR3 DNA reads TGCGCCAGCAGCTTGAATGGCGACGAGCAGTTCTTC. Encoded protein: CASSLNGDEQFF. Based on the CDR3 plus reference TRBV5-1 and TRBJ2-1, the full variable domain is KAGVTQTPRYLIKTRGQQVTLSCSPISGHRSVSWYQQTPGQGLQFLFEYFSETQRNKGNFPGRFSGRQFSNSRSEMNVSTLELGDSALYLCASSLNGDEQFFGPGTRLTVL.

This clonotype was seen ten or more times. The chain combines TRBV7-9 with TRBJ1-1; D gene uncertain. The CDR3 length is 13 residues. The germline V gene has CDR1 SEHNR and CDR2 FQNEAQ (reference sequence). V was shortened by 7 bases and J by 6 bases, with 15 bases between the two germline ends. CDR3 loop: CASTSYGWAEAFF. The CDR3 DNA reads as TGTGCCAGCACCTCTTATGGCTGGGCTGAAGCTTTCTTT.

This clonotype was detected many times. The V call is TRBV9, the J call TRBJ1-2; TRBD1 matches 9 bases. With V trimmed by 3 bases and J by 7 bases, 13 bases remained unmatched. The CDR3 is 16 residues long. Per germline, CDR1 SGDLS and CDR2 YYNGEE. The CDR3: CASSDPGTGPWGGYTF. The CDR3 DNA follows: TGTGCCAGCAGCGACCCCGGGACAGGGCCTTGGGGTGGCTACACCTTC.

DNA for the CDR3: TGTGCCAGCAGTATAGCACTGGGCACTGAAGCTTTCTTT. Residues: CASSIALGTEAFF. This chain joins TRBV6-2 or TRBV6-3 and TRBJ1-1, with no clear D. The CDR3 totals 13 residues. V dropped 5 bases and J dropped 4 bases, with 11 bases sitting between them. The germline CDR1 and CDR2 sequences are MNHEY and SVGEGT.